This paragraph covers one T cell receptor beta chain sequence. The data were obtained in a study of sequential checkpoint blockade in melanoma. TCRdb's table, derived via immunoSEQ multiplex PCR, lists solely in-frame clones and lacks some. The table includes about 15,000 clones, 70% detected once. Treatment in this sample: randomized to nivolumab then ipilimumab (arm A) or the reverse (arm B). From thawed PBMCs, live CD3+CD8+ cells negative for CD19 and CD56 were sorted. CDR1 and CDR2 (germline): LNHDA, SQIVND (reference sequence). This CDR3 has 13 amino acids. V lost 3 bases, J lost 3 bases, and 1 base stayed unmatched.

The rearrangement joins TRBV19 to TRBJ2-7, with 8 bases aligning to TRBD1. Sequences were derived from CD8+ T cells sorted from blood (inferred from file names), sampled from a patient given nivolumab and ipilimumab in sequence. This sequence was found in a human donor with melanoma. The CDR3 coding sequence is TGTGCCAGTAGTATCGACAGGGGCTACGAGCAGTACTTC. The encoded protein is CASSIDRGYEQYF.